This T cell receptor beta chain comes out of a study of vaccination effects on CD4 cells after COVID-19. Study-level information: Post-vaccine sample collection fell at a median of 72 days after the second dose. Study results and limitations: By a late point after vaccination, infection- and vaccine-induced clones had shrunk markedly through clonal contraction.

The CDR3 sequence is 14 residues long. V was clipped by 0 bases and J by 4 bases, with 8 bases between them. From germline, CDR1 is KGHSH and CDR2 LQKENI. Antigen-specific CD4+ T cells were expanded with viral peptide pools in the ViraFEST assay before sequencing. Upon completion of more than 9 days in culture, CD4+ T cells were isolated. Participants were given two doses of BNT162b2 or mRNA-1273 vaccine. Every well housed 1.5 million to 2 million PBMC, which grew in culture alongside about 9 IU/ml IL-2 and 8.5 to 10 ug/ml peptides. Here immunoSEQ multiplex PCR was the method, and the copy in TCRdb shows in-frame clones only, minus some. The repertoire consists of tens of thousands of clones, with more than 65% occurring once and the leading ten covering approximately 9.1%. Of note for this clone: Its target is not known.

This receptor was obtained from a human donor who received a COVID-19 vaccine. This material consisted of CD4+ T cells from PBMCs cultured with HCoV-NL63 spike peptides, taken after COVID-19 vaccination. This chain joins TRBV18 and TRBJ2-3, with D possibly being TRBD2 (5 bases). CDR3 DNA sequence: TGTGCCAGCTCACCACCGGCCGGGGCAGATACGCAGTATTTT. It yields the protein CASSPPAGADTQYF.